A single sample gave rise to the 13 T cell receptor beta chains below, sequenced in a study of PD-L1 blockade in urothelial cancer. The assay was immunoSEQ multiplex PCR, and TCRdb's table has in-frame clones only and misses some. Of just over 14,000 clones listed, over 75% are singletons. The sequenced sample was PBMCs, obtained around atezolizumab (anti-PD-L1) treatment. The receptors were gathered from a man between 65 and 85 years old with urothelial cancer.

The chain couples TRBV9 to TRBJ2-3; 8 bases are a match to TRBD2. Germline V gives CDR1 SGDLS, CDR2 YYNGEE. The CDR3 spans 16 residues. V lost 4 bases and J lost 6; bases outside the gene matches: 13. The CDR3 nucleotides read TGTGCCAGCAGCACATCGACTAGCGCGGCGTTTGATACGCAGTATTTT. Protein: CASSTSTSAAFDTQYF.

The rearrangement joins TRBV6-1 to TRBJ1-1; D gene unclear. Germline lookup yields CDR1 MNHNS and CDR2 SASEGT. The CDR3 spans 13 residues. V dropped 6 bases and J dropped 2 bases, with 10 bases sitting between them. The CDR3 DNA reads as TGTGCCAGCAGCGTTACAGCAAACACTGAAGCTTTCTTT. This gives the protein CASSVTANTEAFF.

The rearrangement joins TRBV5-1 to TRBJ2-3, with 7 bases aligning to TRBD1. Trimming at V came to 3 bases and at J to 2 bases, leaving 6 bases not matched to a gene. The CDR3 covers 15 residues. Germline V gives CDR1 SGHRS, CDR2 YFSETQ. The CDR3 region has the DNA TGCGCCAGCAGCTCTCCGGGACAGATCACAGATACGCAGTATTTT. Translated: CASSSPGQITDTQYF. The complete variable domain, with remaining parts taken from reference TRBV5-1 and TRBJ2-3, reads KAGVTQTPRYLIKTRGQQVTLSCSPISGHRSVSWYQQTPGQGLQFLFEYFSETQRNKGNFPGRFSGRQFSNSRSEMNVSTLELGDSALYLCASSSPGQITDTQYFGPGTRLTVL.

This chain uses TRBV5-1 with TRBJ2-5, with 10 bases lining up with TRBD2. V trimming: 0 bases; J trimming: 4 bases; junction bases outside the gene matches: 3. Germline-derived CDR1 and CDR2 are SGHRS and YFSETQ. The CDR3 length is 15 residues. CDR3 sequence reads: CASSLVLAGRETQYF. The CDR3 DNA follows: TGCGCCAGCAGCTTGGTACTAGCGGGGCGAGAGACCCAGTACTTC.

The genes are TRBV6-5 and TRBJ1-6; D is unclear. Germline V lookup: CDR1 MNHEY, CDR2 SVGAGI. Trimming pared 2 bases from V and 15 bases from J, leaving 20 bases between. The CDR3 covers 15 residues. In DNA, the CDR3 is TGTGCCAGCAGTTACACACGGAGGGAGCTAAACGACCTCCACTTT. Translating it yields CASSYTRRELNDLHF.

This chain joins TRBV6-5 and TRBJ1-6, with D unresolved. The germline CDR1 and CDR2 sequences are MNHEY and SVGAGI. The CDR3 totals 16 residues. Trimming cost V 2 bases and J 11 bases, with 19 bases left between them. In DNA, the CDR3 is TGTGCCAGCAGTTACACTAGCTCCCGGAGGGATCCACCCCTCCACTTT. The encoded protein is CASSYTSSRRDPPLHF.

This clone has just one count. The CDR3 is CASSQVAGGYEQYF. The DNA for the CDR3 is TGCGCCAGCAGCCAAGTAGCGGGGGGCTACGAGCAGTACTTC. The chain joins TRBV4-1 to TRBJ2-7, with 10 bases fitting TRBD2. The V gene's germline CDR1 is MGHRA and CDR2 YSYEKL. This CDR3 region has 14 residues. After removal of 1 base from V and 3 bases from J, the junction contained 0 bases not matched to a gene.

The V gene is TRBV7-8, the J gene TRBJ1-1; unclear D gene. V lost 5 bases, J lost 1 base, and 8 bases lay in between. CDR3 size: 13 residues. The germline gives CDR1 SGHVS, CDR2 FQNEAQ. The CDR3 nucleotides read TGTGCCAGCAGCCCCAAGCCGAACACTGAAGCTTTCTTT. This sequence encodes CASSPKPNTEAFF.

This chain links TRBV2 with TRBJ2-4; 7 bases are a match to TRBD1. Germline V gives CDR1 SNHLY, CDR2 FYNNEI. Trimming removed 9 bases from V and 0 bases from J; junction bases left unmatched: 5. The CDR3 sequence is 14 residues long. CDR3 in DNA: TGTGCCAGGGAATGGGACAGAGCCAAAAACATTCAGTACTTC. This sequence encodes CAREWDRAKNIQYF.

CDR3 sequence: CASSERGYGYTF. As DNA, the CDR3 is TGTGCCAGCAGTGAAAGGGGCTATGGCTACACCTTC. The chain has TRBV6-1 and TRBJ1-2; D is possibly TRBD1 (5 bases). CDR3 length equals 12 residues. The germline V and J ends were trimmed by 2 bases and 4 bases, with 5 bases remaining between them. From germline, CDR1 is MNHNS and CDR2 SASEGT.

The chain links TRBV15 to TRBJ1-2; D is unresolved. The CDR3 runs 13 residues. Germline assignment: CDR1 LNHNV and CDR2 YYDKDF (reference sequence). The ends were cut back, 3 bases at V and 7 bases at J, with 12 bases in the middle. The CDR3 reads CATSRLLSRGYTF. The CDR3 bases are TGTGCCACCAGCAGGTTATTGTCCCGTGGCTACACCTTC. Full variable domain (outside the CDR3, taken from reference TRBV15 and TRBJ1-2): DAMVIQNPRYQVTQFGKPVTLSCSQTLNHNVMYWYQQKSSQAPKLLFHYYDKDFNNEADTPDNFQSRRPNTSFCFLDIRSPGLGDTAMYLCATSRLLSRGYTFGSGTRLTVV.

J is TRBJ1-2 and V is TRBV2; 7 positions match TRBD1. With 6 bases clipped from V and 1 base from J, the junction kept 2 bases outside the gene matches. The germline gives CDR1 SNHLY, CDR2 FYNNEI. The CDR3 contains 13 residues. CDR3 protein: CASRTGVNYGYTF. The CDR3 region has the DNA TGTGCCAGCAGAACAGGGGTTAACTATGGCTACACCTTC.

In this sample, this clone turned up a few times. The CDR3 nucleotides are TGTGCCAGCAGTTTAGGAAGGACGGGGTTGAACACTGAAGCTTTCTTT. This codes for CASSLGRTGLNTEAFF. The chain links TRBV6-5 to TRBJ1-1; D remains unclear. The CDR3 covers 16 residues. Germline V CDR1 and CDR2: MNHEY, SVGAGI. The V and J ends lost 4 bases and 0 bases respectively, with 15 bases between them.